These 23 T cell receptor beta chains were sequenced from one sample in a study of CXCR3-negative and CXCR3-positive naive CD8 T cells. 5' RACE with UMI labels generated the TRB cDNA libraries. TCRdb reworked the 5' RACE reads into one entry per CDR3 protein, no DNA. This sample's table reports roughly 90,000 distinct CDR3 sequences. Sequences were obtained from naive CXCR3- CD8+ T cells from blood. The subset here: CD45RO-CCR7+CD27+CD95- naive CD8+ T cells lacking CXCR3 (TNR3-). The receptors were gathered from a human donor in good health. Some clones in this sample may be carry-over from other donors' samples.

V is TRBV18 and J is TRBJ2-7; TCRdb indicates TRBD1, and absent DNA this call remains unverified. CDR1 KGHSH and CDR2 LQKENI come from the germline V gene. The CDR3 consists of 15 residues. CDR3 amino acids: CASSPDSSGSYEQYF.

The V call is TRBV2, the J call TRBJ2-1; without DNA, the TCRdb call of TRBD2 cannot be checked. The CDR3 is 15 amino acids. Germline V gene lookup returns CDR1 SNHLY and CDR2 FYNNEI. Here the CDR3 reads CASSTGDGLNNEQFF.

The chain couples TRBV3-1 to TRBJ2-7; TCRdb indicates TRBD1, and absent DNA this call remains unverified. CDR3 length: 15 residues. Germline assignment: CDR1 LGHDT and CDR2 YNNKEL (reference sequence). The chain's CDR3 is CASSQESSWDDEQYF.

This chain links TRBV4-3 with TRBJ2-4; TCRdb selects TRBD2, and the lack of DNA leaves this call unchecked. This CDR3 has 18 amino acids. Germline assignment: CDR1 LGHNA and CDR2 YSLEER. CDR3 region: CASSQDLREGVAKNIQYF.

This chain joins TRBV7-3 and TRBJ1-2; TCRdb names TRBD1, which stays unverified in the absence of DNA. Germline V gives CDR1 SGHTA, CDR2 FQGTGA. The CDR3 sequence is 17 residues long. The CDR3 here is CASSSMGRTGHFYGYTF. Combining the CDR3 with reference TRBV7-3 and TRBJ1-2 gives the whole variable domain GAGVSQTPSNKVTEKGKYVELRCDPISGHTALYWYRQSLGQGPEFLIYFQGTGAADDSGLPNDRFFAVRPEGSVSTLKIQRTERGDSAVYLCASSSMGRTGHFYGYTFGSGTRLTVV.

The CDR3 sequence is CASSFTLAGAYNEQFF. The chain uses TRBV7-8 and TRBJ2-1; TCRdb designates TRBD2, a call that cannot be tested without DNA. The germline CDR1 and CDR2 sequences are SGHVS and FQNEAQ. This CDR3 comprises 16 residues.

This chain uses TRBV29-1 with TRBJ2-2; no DNA is available, so the TRBD1 call from TCRdb remains unchecked. The CDR3 has 13 amino acids. In germline, CDR1 is SQVTM, CDR2 ANQGSEA. The CDR3 spells CSATGQGTGELFF.

The rearrangement uses TRBV2 and TRBJ2-3; TCRdb returns TRBD2, unconfirmable since there is no DNA. CDR3 length: 16 residues. Germline lookup yields CDR1 SNHLY and CDR2 FYNNEI. The CDR3 sequence: CASSSPTSGTTDTQYF.

The chain joins TRBV23-1 to TRBJ2-5; TCRdb names TRBD2, which stays unverified in the absence of DNA. TRBV23-1 counts as an open reading frame of uncertain function. The CDR3 contains 15 residues. This chain's CDR3 is CASGYPPSPRETQYF.

The chain is built from TRBV29-1 and TRBJ2-7; there is no DNA to check the TCRdb D call of TRBD1. CDR1 and CDR2 (germline): SQVTM, ANQGSEA. CDR3 length: 13 residues. The CDR3: CSVGQGEVYEQYF.

The chain combines TRBV28 with TRBJ2-2; TCRdb designates TRBD2, a call that cannot be tested without DNA. Germline V gene sequence: CDR1 MDHEN, CDR2 SYDVKM. This CDR3 spans 17 amino acids. CDR3 loop: CASSSGTSGTLGGELFF.

The chain carries TRBV12-3 or TRBV12-4 and TRBJ1-1. This CDR3 is 13 amino acids long. The CDR3 sequence is CASRPPSWLEAFF.

The chain is built from TRBV13 and TRBJ2-5; TCRdb lists TRBD1, though no DNA is available to test this call. CDR1 is PRHDT and CDR2 is FYEKMQ in the germline V gene (reference sequence). The CDR3 runs 11 residues. CDR3 amino acids: CASSPGATQYF.

V gene TRBV7-2 combines with J gene TRBJ2-3; TCRdb lists TRBD2, though no DNA is available to test this call. CDR3 size: 15 residues. CDR1 and CDR2 from the germline V gene are SGHTA and FQGNSA. CDR3: CASSLTSGESDTQYF.

The chain links TRBV12-3 or TRBV12-4 to TRBJ2-7; with no DNA, the TCRdb D assignment of TRBD2 cannot be verified. This CDR3 spans 17 amino acids. CDR3 sequence: CASSSLAGVSGSYEQYF.

The chain joins TRBV7-9 to TRBJ2-1; the TCRdb D gene call, TRBD2, has no DNA to confirm it. Germline CDR1 reads SEHNR; CDR2 reads FQNEAQ (reference sequence). The CDR3 runs 15 residues. This chain's CDR3 is CASSQTRDGDNEQFF.

The rearrangement links TRBV3-1 to TRBJ2-7; TCRdb proposes TRBD2, but this gene call is untestable without DNA. The CDR3 covers 16 residues. The germline V gene has CDR1 LGHDT and CDR2 YNNKEL (reference sequence). CDR3: CASSQVASGGTYEQYF.

The chain employs TRBV12-5 and TRBJ2-7; TCRdb names TRBD1, which stays unverified in the absence of DNA. Germline V gene sequence: CDR1 LGHNT, CDR2 FRNRAP. The CDR3 spans 12 residues. CDR3 sequence: CASGRGTAEQYF.

V is TRBV2 and J is TRBJ2-7; TCRdb's D call, TRBD1, is unchecked because there is no DNA. The CDR3 runs to 14 residues. Germline CDR1 and CDR2: SNHLY and FYNNEI. CDR3 sequence: CASSPFKGYYEQYF. The variable domain in full, completed from reference TRBV2 and TRBJ2-7, reads EPEVTQTPSHQVTQMGQEVILRCVPISNHLYFYWYRQILGQKVEFLVSFYNNEISEKSEIFDDQFSVERPDGSNFTLKIRSTKLEDSAMYFCASSPFKGYYEQYFGPGTRLTVT.

V usage is TRBV5-1 and J usage is TRBJ2-3; checking the TCRdb D call of TRBD1 is not possible without DNA. Per germline, CDR1 SGHRS and CDR2 YFSETQ. This CDR3 has 15 residues. CDR3 region: CASSPGDISTDTQYF.

The J gene is TRBJ2-5, the V gene TRBV28; there is no DNA to check the TCRdb D call of TRBD2. Germline assignment: CDR1 MDHEN and CDR2 SYDVKM. CDR3 length: 15 amino acids. The CDR3 protein is CASRFTSGGLETQYF.

The chain has TRBV6-5 and TRBJ2-3; the D gene TCRdb calls, TRBD2, cannot be checked with no DNA. Germline V gene sequence: CDR1 MNHEY, CDR2 SVGAGI. The CDR3 covers 16 residues. This CDR3 reads CASSPLAGVGTDTQYF.

The chain uses TRBV7-8 and TRBJ2-1; there is no DNA to check the TCRdb D call of TRBD1. CDR3 length: 14 amino acids. The germline gives CDR1 SGHVS, CDR2 FQNEAQ. CDR3 in amino acids: CASSTRTGWDEQFF.